The source of this T cell receptor (beta chain) is a study of regulatory T cells in long-lasting Graves disease. Regarding the study as a whole: Relative to newly diagnosed Graves' patients, persistent ones had lower TCR diversity.

Through Arm-PCR of CDR3 regions and iRepertoire HTBI primers, TCR beta libraries were built. TCRdb re-called the multiplex PCR reads through MiXCR, storing one row per CDR3 protein. The data show around 400,000 distinct CDR3 sequences, about 20% seen once. Time point reported: persistent/refractory GD, antithyroid drugs over 5 years with positive TRAb. Isolated PBMC RNA provided the starting material for the TCR library. Germline CDR1 reads MNHEY; CDR2 reads SVGAGI. V lost 4 bases and J lost 7, with 17 bases in between. The CDR3 has 15 residues. This clonotype was counted between two and nine times. What it binds is not known.

The material was peripheral blood mononuclear cells (PBMCs), obtained when the disease was refractory, from a patient treated with antithyroid drugs. The TCR sequence derives from a female donor with Graves disease. J is TRBJ1-5 and V is TRBV6-5, with a weak D call TRBD1 (5 bases). CDR3 coding DNA: TGTGCCAGCAGTTGGGGACCAAATTACAGGCAGCCCCAGCATTTT. As protein: CASSWGPNYRQPQHF.